This T cell receptor beta chain was captured in a study of tumor and adjacent non-tumor tissue in lung cancer. This clonotype was recorded once. A read error may produce the germline difference seen at one junction end. The library came from three nested PCR rounds adapted from ARM-PCR protocols. TCRdb called the multiplex PCR reads again in MiXCR, with one record for every CDR3 protein. Counted here are 200,000 to 250,000 distinct CDR3 sequences, 60% to 85% occurring once; the ten biggest clones make up approximately 25%. This sample's RNA came from whole unsorted tissue. Germline V gene data show CDR1 as MNHEY and CDR2 as SVGAGI. The CDR3 is 15 residues long.

This chain joins TRBV6-5 and TRBJ1-1; D ambiguous. This sequence was found in a man between 60 and 70 years old with non-small cell lung cancer. The source material was lung tumor tissue. The CDR3 region has the DNA TGTGCCAGCAGTTACTCGTCCAAGATGAATACTGAAGCTTTCTTT. Protein: CASSYSSKMNTEAFF.